The clone carrying this T cell receptor beta chain showed up just once. The antigen is undetermined. The sample is drawn from a study of cytomegalovirus exposure and HLA in healthy donors. General observations from the study: Other equally common chains were less clonally expanded than HLA-associated TCR beta chains, a later analysis showed.

The PCR made use of 60 Vbeta and 13 Jbeta primers. Measured with immunoSEQ multiplex PCR; TCRdb has only the in-frame clones, and not every one. This table holds 120,000 or so clones, 65% to 90% found once. This clonotype was sampled from a male donor in good health and CMV-seropositive. The sequenced sample consisted of PBMCs.

The CDR3 DNA is TGTGCCAGCAGCCCCGACAGGCAGCCCCAGCATTTT. Translating gives CASSPDRQPQHF. V usage is TRBV5-4 and J usage is TRBJ1-5, with D maybe TRBD1 (6 bases). Trimming left V 4 bases short and J 7 bases short, with 9 bases between. The germline V gene has CDR1 SGHNT and CDR2 YYREEE (reference sequence). The CDR3 runs 12 residues.